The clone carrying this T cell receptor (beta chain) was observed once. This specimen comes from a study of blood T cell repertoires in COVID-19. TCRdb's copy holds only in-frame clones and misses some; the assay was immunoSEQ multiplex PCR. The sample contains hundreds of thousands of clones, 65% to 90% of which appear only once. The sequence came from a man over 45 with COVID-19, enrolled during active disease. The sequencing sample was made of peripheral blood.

CDR3 bases: TGTGCCAGTCGACAGGGTTTTGGCTACACCTTC. This sequence encodes CASRQGFGYTF. The chain links TRBV7-2 to TRBJ1-2; 7 bases agree with TRBD1. This CDR3 comprises 11 residues. Germline CDR1 reads SGHTA; CDR2 reads FQGNSA. V was clipped by 9 bases and J by 7 bases; unmatched bases: 5.